This TCR beta chain was identified during a study of blood T cell repertoires in COVID-19. Study-wide context: Specimens from acute and convalescent COVID-19 originated in the United States, Italy and Spain. PBMCs, B-cell-depleted T cells, or T cells provided the cDNA or gDNA that made up the material.

The length of the CDR3 is 15 residues. V was pared by 5 bases and J by 5 bases, with 18 bases between. Germline lookup yields CDR1 MNHEY and CDR2 SMNVEV (reference sequence). Per the authors' pipeline: Amplifying reference gene primers gave estimates of nucleated cell counts. TCRdb keeps only in-frame clones here, not all; method: immunoSEQ multiplex PCR. That table furnishes V, J and clone size, whereas the DNA furnished D and trimming. In the table there are 180,000 or so clones, approximately 85% of which are singletons. The sequencing input was peripheral blood. J is TRBJ1-1 and V is TRBV27, with D perhaps TRBD1 (6 bases). This sequence was found in a man between 60 and 75 years old with acute or convalescent COVID-19. CDR3 bases: TGTGCCAGCAGTCCTTTCGGGACAACTGCGACTGAAGCTTTCTTT. It translates to CASSPFGTTATEAFF.